The T cell receptor (beta chain) under discussion was sequenced for a study of blood T cells in healthy people across ages. This clonotype was seen a few times. The target antigen is unknown. Deletions cut 3 bases from V and 0 bases from J, with 9 bases between. Germline CDR1 and CDR2: SQVTM and ANQGSEA. This CDR3 region has 14 residues. Whole-study findings and limits: It was held that diversity estimates obtained from one million T cells represented underestimates.

Next came a second PCR, run for about 7 to 12 cycles, which used a sample-barcoded 5' primer along with a J-beta primer mix. Researchers report that a template-switch adaptor with 12 random nucleotides tagged each cDNA molecule. TCRdb reanalysed the 5' RACE reads using MiXCR and keeps one entry per CDR3 protein. The profile shows some 1,000,000 distinct CDR3 sequences, under 30% of them singletons. The data were also submitted as part of a second study, on T cells of mothers and their children. From that paper: In this cohort, donors were three healthy Caucasian mothers plus their six children.

What was sequenced was blood. This receptor was identified in a girl between 2 and 10 years old in good health. This chain links TRBV29-1 with TRBJ2-1, with a weak D call TRBD2 (6 bases). Here the CDR3 DNA reads TGCAGCGTTGACAGCGGGTCCTCCTACAATGAGCAGTTCTTC. This sequence encodes CSVDSGSSYNEQFF.